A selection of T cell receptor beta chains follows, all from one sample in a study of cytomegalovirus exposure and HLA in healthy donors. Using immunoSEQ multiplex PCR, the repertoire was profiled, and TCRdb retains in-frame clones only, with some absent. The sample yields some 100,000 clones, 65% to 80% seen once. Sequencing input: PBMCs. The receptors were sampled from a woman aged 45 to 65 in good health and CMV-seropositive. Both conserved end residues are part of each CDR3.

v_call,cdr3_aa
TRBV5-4,CASSLQPVREQYF
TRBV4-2,CASSQVTRGQETQYF
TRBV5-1,CASSSIWDSPGTDTQYF
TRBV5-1,CASSLSHAGTDTQYF
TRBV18,CASSPNVQEPGGYTF
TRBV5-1,CASRTAGGIDEQYF
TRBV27,CASSPQGSNQPQHF
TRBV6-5,CASSLGQGRNQPQHF
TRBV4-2,CASSQGQDANEKLFF
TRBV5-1,CASSDSTGHSGNTIYF
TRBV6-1,CASRQGSNQPQHF
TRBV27,CASSLSGGFGAQGTKNIQYF
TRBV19,CASTLGGGWPQHF
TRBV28,CASSLPSTGFEAFF
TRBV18,CASSPSGETGLNEKLFF
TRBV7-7,CASSLRLFSYEQYF
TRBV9,CASREGNTEAFF
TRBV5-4,CASSLRGGLYQPQHF
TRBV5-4,CASSSPGQVPLQYF
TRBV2,CASIQVGTQYF
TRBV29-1,CSVTLDRSNQPQHF
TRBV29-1,CSSQNGYSEYNEQFF
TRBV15,CATSWANTEAFF
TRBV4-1,CASSQRRPAQGLNTEAFF
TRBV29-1,CSVEGGTVNEAFF
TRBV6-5,CASSRTQGSRTEAFF
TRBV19,CATEIRRQGRGTEAFF
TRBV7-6,CASSPVVGTEAFF
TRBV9,CASSGGQGAREQYF
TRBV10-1,CATGDSYEQYF
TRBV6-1,CASSDAASQPQHF
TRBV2,CASSSGMANYGYTF
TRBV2,CASSPSAYNEQFF
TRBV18,CASSPGGAPTNEKLFF
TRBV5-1,CASSFWTSGADTQYF
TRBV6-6,CASSLLEYETQYF
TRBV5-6,CASSLDRINIQYF
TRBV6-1,CASSVSGTGDNSNQPQHF
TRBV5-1,CASSLEVQGAETQYF
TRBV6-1,CASSEVPGRGEKLFF
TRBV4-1,CASSQEQGPTEAFF
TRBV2,CASSPAGTSGKYKSDTQYF
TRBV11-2,CASSLGPSGYNEQFF
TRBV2,CASHRTGLTGELFF
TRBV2,CASSPTVAGGSPRYNEQFF
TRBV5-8,CASSFINQPQHF